These 27 T cell receptor beta chains share one sample of origin, sequenced in a study of shared clonotypes between healthy human individuals. Naive-designated CD8 cells lacked CD45RO, were positively enriched for CCR7, and omitted terminally differentiated effector memory CD45RA+ cells. The assay was immunoSEQ multiplex PCR, and TCRdb's table has in-frame clones only and misses some. In the table there are some 2,100,000 clones, roughly 91% of which are singletons. Material for sequencing was naive CD8+ T cells from PBMCs. The receptors were sampled from a man in his late teens or twenties in good health. Some clones in this sample may be carry-over from other donors' samples.

About this clone itself: Germline and junction disagree at one end, which may indicate a read error. The chain links TRBV9 to TRBJ2-7, with D perhaps matching TRBD1 (5 bases). CDR1 and CDR2 (germline): SGDLS, YYNGEE. CDR3 length: 15 residues. CDR3 nucleotide sequence: TGTGCTAGCAGCGTAGGGCTGGGGCAGATTTACGAGCAGTACTTC. Protein product: CASSVGLGQIYEQYF. The full variable domain, completed using reference TRBV9 and TRBJ2-7, is DSGVTQTPKHLITATGQRVTLRCSPRSGDLSVYWYQQSLDQGLQFLIQYYNGEERAKGNILERFSAQQFPDLHSELNLSSLELGDSALYFCASSVGLGQIYEQYFGPGTRLTVT.

This clone was seen a single time. The rearrangement links TRBV28 to TRBJ2-1; 10 bases agree with TRBD2. V lost 4 bases to trimming and J lost 5 bases; unmatched junction nucleotides: 5. The CDR3 runs to 15 residues. CDR1 and CDR2 from the germline V gene are MDHEN and SYDVKM. CDR3 DNA: TGTGCCAGCAGTTCAGCGGGAGGGAGAAACAATGAGCAGTTCTTC. It codes for CASSSAGGRNNEQFF.

The chain joins TRBV7-2 to TRBJ1-2, with unresolved D. The V end was cut by 4 bases, the J end by 5 bases, with 14 bases between. The CDR3 loop spans 14 amino acids. Germline values: CDR1 SGHTA, CDR2 FQGNSA. The CDR3 nucleotides read TGTGCCAGCAGCTACCTGGAGTGGCCTTATGGCTACACCTTC. Protein product: CASSYLEWPYGYTF.

The chain has TRBV10-1 and TRBJ1-2; 8 nucleotides agree with TRBD1. Germline lookup yields CDR1 WNHNN and CDR2 SYGVQD (reference sequence). The CDR3 loop spans 15 amino acids. The V segment lost 2 bases and the J segment 8 bases; nucleotides outside the gene matches: 10. The DNA for the CDR3 is TGCGCCAGCAGTGAGCTGGGGCAGGGGGCAGGAGGCTACACCTTC. Translating gives CASSELGQGAGGYTF.

The chain links TRBV7-8 to TRBJ1-5, with TRBD1 as a possible D gene (5 bases). Germline loops: CDR1 SGHVS, CDR2 FQNEAQ. The germline V and J ends were trimmed by 4 bases and 0 bases, with 10 bases remaining between them. This CDR3 is 15 amino acids long. CDR3 amino acids: CASSSRQNSNQPQHF. As DNA, the CDR3 is TGTGCCAGCAGCTCCCGACAGAATAGCAATCAGCCCCAGCATTTT.

The chain combines TRBV27 with TRBJ2-3; D possibly matches TRBD1 or TRBD2 (5 bases each). Germline V gene lookup returns CDR1 MNHEY and CDR2 SMNVEV (reference sequence). The CDR3 is made up of 15 amino acids. Trimming removed 6 bases from V and 0 bases from J, with 13 bases in between. The chain's CDR3 is CASRTGPGSTDTQYF. The CDR3 DNA reads TGTGCCAGCAGGACGGGGCCGGGGAGCACAGATACGCAGTATTTT.

This clone came up once. The genes are TRBV5-8 and TRBJ1-1, with no clear D. Germline V CDR1 and CDR2: SGHTS, YDEGEE. The CDR3 totals 13 residues. V was trimmed by 4 bases and J by 8 bases, leaving 15 bases between them. The CDR3 protein is CASSPMGGFEAFF. In DNA, the CDR3 is TGTGCCAGCAGCCCGATGGGAGGGTTCGAAGCTTTCTTT.

This chain links TRBV28 with TRBJ1-1; no firm D call. In germline, CDR1 is MDHEN, CDR2 SYDVKM. This CDR3 has 10 amino acids. Trimming stripped 10 bases from V and 11 bases from J, with 14 bases between. The DNA of the CDR3 is TGTGCCACCGAAGAGGAGAAGGCTTTCTTT. Translated: CATEEEKAFF. Drawing the rest from reference TRBV28 and TRBJ1-1, the complete variable domain is DVKVTQSSRYLVKRTGEKVFLECVQDMDHENMFWYRQDPGLGLRLIYFSYDVKMKEKGDIPEGYSVSREKKERFSLILESASTNQTSMYLCATEEEKAFFGQGTRLTVV.

The chain employs TRBV28 and TRBJ2-5, with a possible D match to TRBD2 (6 bases). The CDR3 covers 14 residues. The germline V gene has CDR1 MDHEN and CDR2 SYDVKM. Trimming removed 6 bases from V and 4 bases from J, with 15 bases in between. The CDR3 is CASSAGGFGETQYF. The DNA of the CDR3 is TGTGCCAGCAGCGCCGGAGGGTTTGGAGAGACCCAGTACTTC.

Concerning this clone: Other DNA sequences in this sample translate to the same CDR3. The J gene is TRBJ1-4, the V gene TRBV27, with 7 bases that match TRBD1. V dropped 3 bases and J dropped 4; count of bases not matched to a gene: 2. This CDR3 comprises 14 residues. In germline, CDR1 is MNHEY, CDR2 SMNVEV (reference sequence). The CDR3 reads CASSFSGGNEKLFF. The CDR3 nucleotides read TGTGCCAGCAGTTTCTCAGGGGGTAATGAAAAACTGTTTTTT.

This chain connects TRBV4-1 to TRBJ2-4; 10 nucleotides match TRBD2. The trim removed 1 base at V and 9 bases at J, leaving 9 bases unmatched. The CDR3 length is 16 residues. Germline V gives CDR1 MGHRA, CDR2 YSYEKL. The CDR3 protein is CASSQGELAGVGIQYF. In DNA, the CDR3 is TGCGCCAGCAGCCAAGGAGAGCTAGCGGGAGTTGGCATTCAGTACTTC.

The J gene is TRBJ1-2, the V gene TRBV14; TRBD1 aligns across 8 bases. Germline CDR1 is SGHDN and CDR2 is FVKESK. The V and J ends lost 2 bases and 2 bases, in that order; junction bases with no gene match: 4. CDR3 length: 15 amino acids. The chain's CDR3 is CASSQWTGTNYGYTF. CDR3 bases: TGTGCCAGCAGCCAATGGACAGGGACCAACTATGGCTACACCTTC.

J is TRBJ1-2 and V is TRBV9, with a weak D call TRBD1 (5 bases). Germline V gene data show CDR1 as SGDLS and CDR2 as YYNGEE. This CDR3 has 12 amino acids. Trimming left V 0 bases short and J 8 bases short, with 8 bases between. CDR3 sequence: CASSVAGIGYTF. DNA for the CDR3: TGTGCCAGCAGCGTAGCAGGGATCGGCTACACCTTC.

The chain employs TRBV13 and TRBJ2-1, with 9 nucleotides matching TRBD1. With V trimmed by 5 bases and J by 2 bases, 13 bases remained unmatched. The CDR3 has 18 amino acids. In germline, CDR1 is PRHDT, CDR2 FYEKMQ (reference sequence). The chain's CDR3 is CASSLPPGQGGPYNEQFF. The CDR3 DNA reads TGTGCCAGCAGCCTCCCTCCGGGACAGGGAGGTCCCTACAATGAGCAGTTCTTC. Filled out from reference TRBV13 and TRBJ2-1, the complete variable domain reads AAGVIQSPRHLIKEKRETATLKCYPIPRHDTVYWYQQGPGQDPQFLISFYEKMQSDKGSIPDRFSAQQFSDYHSELNMSSLELGDSALYFCASSLPPGQGGPYNEQFFGPGTRLTVL.

The chain joins TRBV7-9 to TRBJ1-4, with D tentatively TRBD1 (5 bases). This CDR3 region has 16 residues. V was clipped by 7 bases and J by 4 bases, with 19 bases between them. The germline CDR1 and CDR2 sequences are SEHNR and FQNEAQ (reference sequence). The CDR3 reads CASTSGTREFNEKLFF. The CDR3 DNA sequence: TGTGCCAGCACCTCTGGGACCAGGGAATTTAATGAAAAACTGTTTTTT. Drawing the rest from reference TRBV7-9 and TRBJ1-4, the complete variable domain is DTGVSQNPRHKITKRGQNVTFRCDPISEHNRLYWYRQTLGQGPEFLTYFQNEAQLEKSRLLSDRFSAERPKGSFSTLEIQRTEQGDSAMYLCASTSGTREFNEKLFFGSGTQLSVL.

This chain links TRBV11-2 with TRBJ2-3; tentatively, D is TRBD2 (6 bases). The V and J ends lost 6 bases and 2 bases respectively, with 15 bases between them. Germline lookup yields CDR1 SGHAT and CDR2 FQNNGV. The CDR3 length is 15 residues. CDR3 DNA: TGTGCCAGCAGTGTTGGGGACTCGTACACAGATACGCAGTATTTT. Amino acid sequence: CASSVGDSYTDTQYF.

The chain carries TRBV11-2 and TRBJ1-2; 8 bases align to TRBD1. V lost 7 bases, J lost 7 bases, and 14 bases stayed unmatched. Per germline, CDR1 SGHAT and CDR2 FQNNGV. The CDR3 is 15 residues long. In DNA, the CDR3 is TGTGCCAGCACCGGGACAGGAGAATTGGTCGGTGGCTACACCTTC. Its translation: CASTGTGELVGGYTF.

A few counts support this clone. CDR3: CASSLVLRVNTEAFF. CDR3 nucleotides: TGTGCCAGCAGCTTAGTTTTACGGGTCAACACTGAAGCTTTCTTT. V gene TRBV7-2 combines with J gene TRBJ1-1; D not certain. Germline V gives CDR1 SGHTA, CDR2 FQGNSA. Trimming shortened V by 1 base and J by 2 bases, and 11 bases separated the two germline ends. The CDR3 spans 15 residues.

This sequence joins TRBV2 and TRBJ2-3; 10 bases match TRBD2. Per the germline V gene, CDR1 is SNHLY and CDR2 is FYNNEI. Trimming at V came to 4 bases and at J to 0 bases, leaving 7 bases not matched to a gene. The CDR3 extends over 17 amino acids. CDR3 coding DNA: TGTGCCAGCAGTGTTGGTAGCGGGAGGCCTAGCACAGATACGCAGTATTTT. Amino acids: CASSVGSGRPSTDTQYF.

The genes are TRBV7-8 and TRBJ2-3; TRBD2 is a possible D gene (6 bases). Between the trimmed V and J ends, which lost 5 bases and 4 bases, there was a span of 19 bases. Germline loops: CDR1 SGHVS, CDR2 FQNEAQ. This CDR3 has 16 amino acids. The CDR3 is CASSRELLTLADTQYF. The CDR3 DNA follows: TGTGCCAGCAGCCGGGAGTTGTTGACCCTCGCAGATACGCAGTATTTT.

CDR3 protein: CASSPRTGSYEQYF. CDR3 sequence (DNA): TGTGCCAGCAGCCCACGGACAGGTTCCTACGAGCAGTACTTC. V gene TRBV5-6 combines with J gene TRBJ2-7; 7 nucleotides line up with TRBD1. The CDR3 is 14 amino acids. Germline V gene lookup returns CDR1 SGHDT and CDR2 YYEEEE. Losses at the gene ends were 4 bases for V and 1 base for J; bases not matched to a gene: 5.

The chain joins TRBV4-3 to TRBJ1-4; D not certain. CDR3 length: 15 amino acids. The germline V gene encodes CDR1 LGHNA and CDR2 YSLEER. Trimming took 3 bases from V and 7 from J, leaving 15 bases between them. In nucleotides, the CDR3 is TGCGCCAGCAGCCAGCAGAATAGGCGTGGTGAAAAACTGTTTTTT. Translation gives CASSQQNRRGEKLFF.

The gene calls are TRBV13 and TRBJ1-4; maybe TRBD1 (6 bases). Between the trimmed V and J ends, which lost 5 bases and 6 bases, there was a span of 16 bases. The CDR3 sequence is 15 residues long. Germline CDR1 and CDR2: PRHDT and FYEKMQ (reference sequence). The CDR3 loop reads CASSPSAGADEKLFF. For the CDR3, the DNA is TGTGCCAGCAGCCCATCTGCGGGGGCGGATGAAAAACTGTTTTTT.

Concerning this clone itself: This specimen includes other DNA sequences encoding the same CDR3. The gene calls are TRBV4-1 and TRBJ2-7, with 11 nucleotides matching TRBD2. The CDR3 covers 15 residues. Germline V gene lookup returns CDR1 MGHRA and CDR2 YSYEKL. Germline trimming cut 1 base from V and 3 bases from J; bases unmatched to any gene: 2. The CDR3 sequence is CASSQGLAGGYEQYF. CDR3 coding DNA: TGCGCCAGCAGCCAAGGGCTAGCGGGAGGCTACGAGCAGTACTTC.

This chain links TRBV28 with TRBJ2-7; D is undetermined. Germline loops: CDR1 MDHEN, CDR2 SYDVKM. V lost 5 bases, J lost 2 bases, and 13 bases lay in between. The CDR3 has 14 amino acids. The CDR3 here is CASSQHQRTYEQYF. CDR3 coding DNA: TGTGCCAGCAGTCAACATCAGAGAACCTACGAGCAGTACTTC.

This chain's CDR3 is CAWAGLAGSNEIAETQYF. The CDR3 DNA reads TGTGCCTGGGCTGGACTAGCGGGATCAAACGAAATCGCAGAGACCCAGTACTTC. The V call is TRBV30, the J call TRBJ2-5; 12 bases are a match to TRBD2. J gave up 4 bases and V 5 bases, and 17 bases lay outside the gene matches. The CDR3 spans 18 residues. Per the germline V gene, CDR1 is GTSNPN and CDR2 is SVGIG (reference sequence).

V is TRBV27 and J is TRBJ2-6; weak D call: TRBD2 (5 bases). Trimming stripped 0 bases from V and 2 bases from J, with 8 bases between. The CDR3 is made up of 16 amino acids. The V gene's germline CDR1 is MNHEY and CDR2 SMNVEV (reference sequence). The CDR3 coding sequence is TGTGCCAGCAGTTTATCGATCGGGGCTGGGGCCAACGTCCTGACTTTC. This translates into CASSLSIGAGANVLTF.